The 29 T cell receptor beta chains below come from one sample, sequenced in a study of early T cells in non-severe SARS-CoV-2 infection. TCRdb fed the 5' RACE reads into MiXCR, producing one record per CDR3 protein. The sample yields around 99,000 distinct CDR3 sequences, roughly 15% seen once. The sequences come from whole blood, collected at baseline. The receptors originated from an adult who was a healthcare worker with PCR-confirmed SARS-CoV-2 infection or an uninfected control (not recorded which).

V gene TRBV7-9 combines with J gene TRBJ2-7, with D possibly being TRBD2 (5 bases). V was shortened by 5 bases and J by 3 bases, with 14 bases between the two germline ends. Germline assignment: CDR1 SEHNR and CDR2 FQNEAQ (reference sequence). This CDR3 has 14 residues. CDR3 sequence (DNA): TGTGCCAGCAGCCGCTCCAGGACTTACTACGAGCAGTACTTC. Residues: CASSRSRTYYEQYF. Using reference TRBV7-9 and TRBJ2-7 for the parts outside the CDR3, the full variable domain is DTGVSQNPRHKITKRGQNVTFRCDPISEHNRLYWYRQTLGQGPEFLTYFQNEAQLEKSRLLSDRFSAERPKGSFSTLEIQRTEQGDSAMYLCASSRSRTYYEQYFGPGTRLTVT.

The chain couples TRBV10-3 to TRBJ2-3; D may match TRBD1 or TRBD2 (5 bases each). Per germline, CDR1 ENHRY and CDR2 SYGVKD. This CDR3 spans 14 amino acids. Trimming cost V 10 bases and J 0 bases, with 14 bases left between them. CDR3 DNA sequence: TGTGCCAGCCACCGGGACCTTAGCACAGATACGCAGTATTTT. Its translation: CASHRDLSTDTQYF.

About this clonotype itself: The junction departs from the called germline gene at one end, perhaps through a read error. The genes are TRBV4-1 and TRBJ2-7, with TRBD2 matching 9 bases. This CDR3 contains 15 residues. Germline loops: CDR1 MGHRA, CDR2 YSYEKL. The CDR3 nucleotides are TGCGCCAGCAGCCAAGCGGTACTAGCGGGTTACGACCAGTACTTC. Translating it yields CASSQAVLAGYDQYF.

This clonotype was counted ten times or more. V usage is TRBV20-1 and J usage is TRBJ1-1; D remains ambiguous. The length of the CDR3 is 12 residues. Germline loops: CDR1 DFQATT, CDR2 SNEGSKA (reference sequence). Trimming pared 1 base from V and 0 bases from J, leaving 3 bases between. The CDR3 spells CSARAVNTEAFF. CDR3 in DNA: TGCAGTGCTAGAGCCGTGAACACTGAAGCTTTCTTT.

This chain connects TRBV20-1 to TRBJ2-7; 7 positions agree with TRBD1. V shed 0 bases, J shed 4 bases, and the junction held 0 bases outside the gene matches. The CDR3 is 12 residues long. The germline gives CDR1 DFQATT, CDR2 SNEGSKA (reference sequence). DNA for the CDR3: TGCAGTGCTAGAGAGACAGGGTACGAGCAGTACTTC. Amino acid sequence: CSARETGYEQYF.

The chain is built from TRBV2 and TRBJ2-7; 9 nucleotides line up with TRBD1. The germline V gene has CDR1 SNHLY and CDR2 FYNNEI. V was clipped by 6 bases and J by 5 bases; unmatched bases: 14. The CDR3 sequence is 16 residues long. CDR3 DNA sequence: TGTGCCAGCAGGACCCCACAGGGGGCGGGAAAAAACGAGCAGTACTTC. Protein: CASRTPQGAGKNEQYF.

A few counts support this clonotype. CDR3 amino acids: CASSVNYRGITEAFF. CDR3 DNA sequence: TGTGCCAGTAGCGTGAATTACAGGGGAATCACTGAAGCTTTCTTT. The rearrangement uses TRBV19 and TRBJ1-1, with 7 bases identical to TRBD1. V lost 6 bases, J lost 4 bases, and 11 bases stayed unmatched. Germline CDR1 is LNHDA and CDR2 is SQIVND (reference sequence). CDR3 size: 15 residues.

The V gene is TRBV2, the J gene TRBJ2-1, with TRBD2 matching over 13 bases. This CDR3 is 15 amino acids long. Germline assignment: CDR1 SNHLY and CDR2 FYNNEI. V gave up 5 bases and J gave up 8 bases; unmatched junction bases: 6. CDR3 sequence reads: CASSPRTSGSDEQFF. The CDR3 DNA reads as TGTGCCAGCAGTCCACGGACTAGCGGGAGCGATGAGCAGTTCTTC.

This chain links TRBV11-2 with TRBJ2-3; D remains unclear. Germline V gene lookup returns CDR1 SGHAT and CDR2 FQNNGV. The CDR3 spans 14 residues. V lost 1 base and J 2 bases, leaving 7 bases between the germline ends. The CDR3 sequence: CASSLAPVTDTQYF. CDR3 DNA sequence: TGTGCCAGCAGCTTAGCCCCAGTCACAGATACGCAGTATTTT.

This clonotype was observed at least ten times. This sequence joins TRBV12-3 or TRBV12-4 and TRBJ1-5; the D gene is possibly TRBD1 (5 bases). The CDR3 sequence is 13 residues long. V lost 5 bases and J lost 8, with 13 bases in between. The chain's CDR3 is CASSHGGGKPQHF. The CDR3 bases are TGTGCCAGCAGTCATGGGGGTGGAAAGCCCCAGCATTTT.

This chain links TRBV20-1 with TRBJ1-2, with D possibly matching TRBD1 (5 bases). Germline V gene sequence: CDR1 DFQATT, CDR2 SNEGSKA (reference sequence). This CDR3 is built from 14 residues. Between the trimmed V and J ends, which lost 3 bases and 8 bases, there was a span of 19 bases. CDR3 amino acids: CSASQPGRGRGYTF. The CDR3 DNA follows: TGCAGTGCTAGTCAGCCGGGGCGGGGGAGAGGCTACACCTTC.

This clonotype appeared a few times. The chain carries TRBV20-1 and TRBJ2-5; a possible D gene is TRBD2 (7 bases). CDR1 and CDR2 (germline): DFQATT, SNEGSKA (reference sequence). V was cut by 6 bases and J by 2 bases, with 10 bases left in between. The CDR3 runs 12 residues. CDR3 region: CSAEGGQETQYF. The DNA for the CDR3 is TGCAGTGCAGAGGGGGGGCAAGAGACCCAGTACTTC.

The chain combines TRBV7-9 with TRBJ1-2; D not resolved. CDR3 length equals 11 residues. V was pared by 3 bases and J by 4 bases, with 3 bases between. Germline CDR1 and CDR2: SEHNR and FQNEAQ (reference sequence). The CDR3 DNA reads TGTGCCAGCAGCTTGAGCTATGGCTACACCTTC. It specifies CASSLSYGYTF.

This clonotype was counted between two and nine times. The genes are TRBV18 and TRBJ1-6; 7 bases are a match to TRBD1. The germline gives CDR1 KGHSH, CDR2 LQKENI. There are 15 residues in the CDR3. Germline trimming cut 3 bases from V and 10 bases from J; bases unmatched to any gene: 9. The CDR3 sequence: CASSPTTGRASPLHF. In nucleotides, the CDR3 is TGTGCCAGCTCACCGACGACAGGGAGGGCCTCACCCCTCCACTTT.

At least ten counts were recorded for this clonotype. The chain combines TRBV24-1 with TRBJ2-3; D call uncertain. Germline V gives CDR1 KGHDR, CDR2 SFDVKD. V shed 1 base and J shed 2 bases, with 9 bases lying between them. This CDR3 is 15 amino acids long. DNA of the CDR3: TGTGCCACCAGTGATTTTGCCGGGCACACAGATACGCAGTATTTT. Its translation is CATSDFAGHTDTQYF.

This clonotype has more than one count but fewer than ten. This chain uses TRBV2 with TRBJ1-1; D possibly corresponds to TRBD1 (6 bases). The CDR3 covers 12 residues. Germline CDR1 SNHLY, CDR2 FYNNEI. Deletions cut 8 bases from V and 6 bases from J, with 13 bases between. The CDR3 coding sequence is TGTGCCAGCCTACAGGGTGGGGCTGAAGCTTTCTTT. Translating gives CASLQGGAEAFF.

This clonotype has a count of ten or more. CDR3 protein: CASSLGNGLTDTQYF. The CDR3 DNA sequence: TGTGCCAGCAGCTTAGGTAACGGCCTCACAGATACGCAGTATTTT. The V and J genes are TRBV7-9 and TRBJ2-3; D is uncertain. V was clipped by 1 base and J by 2 bases, with 10 bases between them. Germline assignment: CDR1 SEHNR and CDR2 FQNEAQ (reference sequence). The CDR3 extends over 15 amino acids.

This clonotype was seen a few times. The rearrangement links TRBV12-3 or TRBV12-4 to TRBJ1-1; TRBD1 aligns across 8 bases. This CDR3 has 14 amino acids. The trim removed 6 bases at V and 4 bases at J, leaving 7 bases unmatched. The CDR3 DNA follows: TGTGCCAGCAGGTACTCAGGGGGCATCACTGAAGCTTTCTTT. As protein: CASRYSGGITEAFF.

Many counts were recorded for this clonotype. This chain connects TRBV5-5 to TRBJ1-3; possible D gene TRBD1, 6 bases. There are 17 residues in the CDR3. V lost 0 bases, J lost 0 bases, and 13 bases lay in between. Germline CDR1 reads SGHKS; CDR2 reads YYEKEE (reference sequence). For the CDR3, the DNA is TGTGCCAGCAGCTTGGGTGGACAGACCTTCTCTGGAAACACCATATATTTT. Translation: CASSLGGQTFSGNTIYF.

CDR3 sequence reads: CASSKATTLGSNEQFF. The CDR3 nucleotides read TGTGCCAGCAGCAAAGCTACTACCCTGGGCTCCAATGAGCAGTTCTTC. The chain uses TRBV21-1 and TRBJ2-1; TRBD1 is the table's D call, not checked against the DNA. TRBV21-1 is deemed a pseudogene. The length of the CDR3 is 16 residues.

This clonotype appeared once. The chain has TRBV7-9 and TRBJ2-1; 14 positions agree with TRBD2. Germline CDR1 SEHNR, CDR2 FQNEAQ (reference sequence). Trimming removed 4 bases from V and 5 bases from J; junction bases left unmatched: 1. CDR3 length: 15 residues. This CDR3 is CASSSGLAGDNEQFF. CDR3 nucleotides: TGTGCCAGCAGCTCGGGACTAGCGGGGGACAATGAGCAGTTCTTC.

This chain links TRBV7-9 with TRBJ2-6, with D possibly matching TRBD2 (7 bases). From germline, CDR1 is SEHNR and CDR2 FQNEAQ (reference sequence). CDR3 size: 17 residues. Deletions cut 4 bases from V and 2 bases from J, with 15 bases between. This CDR3 reads CASSSYRGATGANVLTF. As DNA, the CDR3 is TGTGCCAGCAGCTCCTATCGGGGGGCGACTGGGGCCAACGTCCTGACTTTC.

This clonotype was seen ten or more times. This chain connects TRBV20-1 to TRBJ2-5; D is uncertain. This CDR3 is 10 amino acids long. CDR1 is DFQATT, CDR2 SNEGSKA, per germline (reference sequence). V was clipped by 2 bases and J by 5 bases, with 3 bases between them. In nucleotides, the CDR3 is TGCAGTGCTAGATGGGAGACCCAGTACTTC. This gives the protein CSARWETQYF.

This chain joins TRBV20-1 and TRBJ1-2; possible D gene TRBD1, 5 bases. The CDR3 consists of 17 residues. Germline V gene sequence: CDR1 DFQATT, CDR2 SNEGSKA (reference sequence). The V and J ends lost 2 bases and 0 bases respectively, with 19 bases between them. For the CDR3, the DNA is TGCAGTGCTAGATTCCAGACGTGGGACGGTTCTAACTATGGCTACACCTTC. Its translation is CSARFQTWDGSNYGYTF.

There are a few counts of this clonotype. The chain joins TRBV25-1 to TRBJ2-7; D gene uncertain. From germline, CDR1 is MGHDK and CDR2 SYGVNS. The CDR3 consists of 12 residues. Trimming pared 5 bases from V and 4 bases from J, leaving 9 bases between. Here the CDR3 DNA reads TGTGCCAGCAGTACACCGAGTTACGAGCAGTACTTC. As protein: CASSTPSYEQYF.

This clonotype was seen ten or more times. J is TRBJ2-1 and V is TRBV6-2 or TRBV6-3; 8 bases map to TRBD2. Germline values: CDR1 MNHEY, CDR2 SVGEGT. CDR3 length equals 15 residues. Trimming cost V 4 bases and J 0 bases; bases outside gene matches: 2. CDR3 DNA sequence: TGTGCCAGCAGTTCCAGCGGGGGCTCCTACAATGAGCAGTTCTTC. Its translation: CASSSSGGSYNEQFF.

Only a few counts were recorded for this clonotype. Here the CDR3 DNA reads TGTGCCATCAGTGGGAATCTCCTCCAGGATACGCAGTATTTT. The encoded protein is CAISGNLLQDTQYF. This sequence joins TRBV10-3 and TRBJ2-3; no firm D call. The V end lost 4 bases, the J end lost 6 bases, and 14 bases lay between the germline ends. The germline CDR1 and CDR2 sequences are ENHRY and SYGVKD. The CDR3 covers 14 residues.

In DNA, the CDR3 is TGTGCCAGCAGCCTAAGGGACAGTGGAACTGAAGCTTTCTTT. It encodes CASSLRDSGTEAFF. This chain links TRBV7-6 with TRBJ1-1, with TRBD1 identical over 7 bases. V shed 5 bases, J shed 5 bases, and the junction held 8 bases outside the gene matches. Germline V CDR1 and CDR2: SGHVS, FNYEAQ. The CDR3 length is 14 residues. The complete variable domain, with remaining parts taken from reference TRBV7-6 and TRBJ1-1, reads GAGVSQSPRYKVTKRGQDVALRCDPISGHVSLYWYRQALGQGPEFLTYFNYEAQQDKSGLPNDRFSAERPEGSISTLTIQRTEQRDSAMYRCASSLRDSGTEAFFGQGTRLTVV.

A few counts support this clonotype. This chain uses TRBV12-3 or TRBV12-4 with TRBJ1-1; D might be TRBD1 (5 bases). V was pared by 6 bases and J by 1 base, with 12 bases between. The CDR3 is made up of 14 amino acids. The CDR3 loop reads CASRNRRGNTEAFF. CDR3 sequence (DNA): TGTGCCAGCAGAAACAGGAGGGGGAACACTGAAGCTTTCTTT.